One T cell receptor beta chain is described in this entry. The data were taken from a study of blood T cell repertoires in COVID-19. Method: immunoSEQ multiplex PCR; TCRdb's copy keeps in-frame clones and lacks some. The data show about 250,000 clones, 70% to 90% seen once. CDR1 LGHNA and CDR2 YSLEER come from the germline V gene. Trimming took 0 bases from V and 5 from J; bases not matched to a gene: 6. The CDR3 loop spans 17 amino acids. The sequence derives from a woman in her twenties or thirties with active or convalescent COVID-19. The sample comprised peripheral blood. This chain joins TRBV4-3 and TRBJ1-5, with 11 bases identical to TRBD1. Written as DNA, the CDR3 is TGCGCCAGCAGCCAAGATGGGCAGGGACAGGGGGATCAGCCCCAGCATTTT. Translation gives CASSQDGQGQGDQPQHF.